Shown below are 20 T cell receptor beta chains from a single sample sequenced in a study of radiotherapy plus CTLA-4 blockade in lung cancer (dated by TCRdb to 2016 to 2019). The method was the immunoSEQ multiplex PCR assay. TCRdb carries this immuneACCESS record with in-frame sequences only. Its versions omit some clonotypes, under half of them owing to an unresolved V gene in the studies checked, with the rest unexplained. This sample comprises 50,000 to 60,000 clones, 70% to 85% of them detected only once. The ten largest clones capture about 6.1% of the sample. The specimen comprised peripheral blood, sampled from a patient treated with radiotherapy plus ipilimumab. The receptor set was obtained from a human donor with non-small cell lung cancer whose response to radiotherapy plus ipilimumab could not be evaluated.

The gene calls are TRBV28 and TRBJ2-7, with 8 bases matching TRBD2. This CDR3 comprises 12 residues. Germline lookup yields CDR1 MDHEN and CDR2 SYDVKM. J gave up 6 bases and V 6 bases, and 4 bases lay outside the gene matches. The CDR3 region is CASRRGTSEQYF. In nucleotides, the CDR3 is TGTGCCAGCAGACGAGGGACTAGCGAGCAGTACTTC.

This clone was observed a single time. The V call is TRBV6-5, the J call TRBJ2-5; 8 bases are a match to TRBD2. The trim removed 4 bases at V and 4 bases at J, leaving 5 bases unmatched. Germline V gene data show CDR1 as MNHEY and CDR2 as SVGAGI. The CDR3 is 14 residues long. CDR3 protein: CASSFSGAGETQYF. In DNA form, the CDR3 reads TGTGCCAGCAGTTTTAGCGGGGCAGGAGAGACCCAGTACTTC.

The CDR3 coding sequence is TGTGCCAGCGGGGGGACGGAGAACTATGGCTACACCTTC. The encoded protein is CASGGTENYGYTF. The V and J genes are TRBV28 and TRBJ1-2, with D tentatively TRBD1 (5 bases). CDR1 MDHEN and CDR2 SYDVKM come from the germline V gene. There are 13 residues in the CDR3. V shed 8 bases and J shed 2 bases, with 12 bases lying between them.

The CDR3 DNA reads as TGTGCCAGCAGTGAGGGAGGGACAGGGGTCGAGACCCAGTACTTC. Protein sequence: CASSEGGTGVETQYF. The J gene is TRBJ2-5, the V gene TRBV2; 10 nucleotides align to TRBD1. V was pared by 3 bases and J by 5 bases, with 6 bases of the junction left unmatched. The length of the CDR3 is 15 residues. Germline CDR1 and CDR2: SNHLY and FYNNEI.

This sequence joins TRBV5-1 and TRBJ2-1, with 10 bases that match TRBD2. The CDR3 extends over 19 amino acids. CDR1 SGHRS and CDR2 YFSETQ come from the germline V gene. V dropped 4 bases and J dropped 1; count of bases not matched to a gene: 14. This CDR3 reads CASSPWTSGSPRSYNEQFF. In DNA, the CDR3 is TGCGCCAGCAGCCCCTGGACTAGCGGTTCCCCTAGGTCCTACAATGAGCAGTTCTTC.

The chain joins TRBV5-6 to TRBJ1-1, with D tentatively TRBD1 (5 bases). Per the germline V gene, CDR1 is SGHDT and CDR2 is YYEEEE. V was cut by 0 bases and J by 1 base, with 7 bases left in between. The CDR3 length is 14 residues. CDR3 in amino acids: CASSLATANTEAFF. CDR3 DNA: TGTGCCAGCAGCTTGGCGACAGCGAACACTGAAGCTTTCTTT.

This clone came up a few times. The chain is built from TRBV2 and TRBJ2-1, with 7 positions matching TRBD2. The CDR3 consists of 12 residues. V shed 8 bases and J 7 bases; nucleotides not matched to a gene: 5. Germline V CDR1 and CDR2: SNHLY, FYNNEI. In nucleotides, the CDR3 is TGTGCCAGCGGGAGGGCAAGTAATGAGCAGTTCTTC. This encodes CASGRASNEQFF.

The genes are TRBV28 and TRBJ1-2; 7 nucleotides line up with TRBD1. CDR1 MDHEN and CDR2 SYDVKM come from the germline V gene. This CDR3 contains 12 residues. The V segment lost 5 bases and the J segment 4 bases; nucleotides outside the gene matches: 1. CDR3: CASSHRGYGYTF. The DNA for the CDR3 is TGTGCCAGCAGTCACAGGGGCTATGGCTACACCTTC.

V is TRBV30 and J is TRBJ1-2, with D possibly matching TRBD1 (6 bases). This CDR3 is 12 amino acids long. Germline V gene data show CDR1 as GTSNPN and CDR2 as SVGIG (reference sequence). V lost 8 bases to trimming and J lost 2 bases, with 12 bases between them. The CDR3 region has the DNA TGTGCCCAAAAGGGGGGGAACTATGGCTACACCTTC. This codes for CAQKGGNYGYTF.

This clone appeared a single time. The chain combines TRBV10-3 with TRBJ2-3, with TRBD1 matching 10 bases. V shed 5 bases, J shed 5 bases, and the junction held 4 bases outside the gene matches. The V gene's germline CDR1 is ENHRY and CDR2 SYGVKD. This CDR3 comprises 14 residues. Here the CDR3 reads CAISRQGAEDTQYF. CDR3 nucleotide sequence: TGTGCCATCAGTAGACAGGGGGCGGAAGATACGCAGTATTTT.

The chain carries TRBV5-5 and TRBJ1-1; D is uncertain. Trimming cost V 0 bases and J 2 bases, with 11 bases left between them. This CDR3 contains 15 residues. Germline V gives CDR1 SGHKS, CDR2 YYEKEE (reference sequence). This CDR3 is CASSLAPTLNTEAFF. As DNA, the CDR3 is TGTGCCAGCAGCTTGGCTCCGACACTTAACACTGAAGCTTTCTTT.

V is TRBV18 and J is TRBJ2-5; 7 bases agree with TRBD1. Looked up from germline, CDR1 is KGHSH and CDR2 is LQKENI. The trim removed 3 bases at V and 3 bases at J, leaving 1 base unmatched. This CDR3 is 13 amino acids long. The CDR3: CASSPGQEETQYF. The CDR3, as DNA: TGTGCCAGCTCACCCGGACAGGAAGAGACCCAGTACTTC.

CDR3 nucleotides: TGTGCCAGCAGTTCAAGGACTAGCGGGAGCTACGAGCAGTACTTC. Its translation is CASSSRTSGSYEQYF. The chain carries TRBV27 and TRBJ2-7; 13 nucleotides align to TRBD2. Trimming at V came to 4 bases and at J to 3 bases, leaving 3 bases not matched to a gene. Germline V gives CDR1 MNHEY, CDR2 SMNVEV (reference sequence). The CDR3 length is 15 residues.

The chain combines TRBV28 with TRBJ2-7; 9 bases are shared with TRBD1. The germline gives CDR1 MDHEN, CDR2 SYDVKM. Trimming removed 10 bases from V and 5 bases from J; junction bases left unmatched: 9. CDR3 length: 13 amino acids. CDR3 nucleotide sequence: TGTGCCATTTCCGGGACAGGGTCTCACGAGCAGTACTTC. Translating gives CAISGTGSHEQYF.

A remark on this clone: This same CDR3 is encoded by further DNA sequences in the sample. V gene TRBV7-6 combines with J gene TRBJ2-6; 9 positions match TRBD2. The CDR3 spans 18 residues. The trim removed 2 bases at V and 1 base at J, leaving 6 bases unmatched. The germline CDR1 and CDR2 sequences are SGHVS and FNYEAQ. The CDR3 DNA reads as TGTGCCAGCAGCTTACGGGATAGCGGGAGTTCTGGGGCCAACGTCCTGACTTTC. As protein: CASSLRDSGSSGANVLTF.

This chain connects TRBV7-2 to TRBJ2-5; TRBD2 matches at 7 bases. With 3 bases clipped from V and 2 bases from J, the junction kept 3 bases outside the gene matches. The CDR3 consists of 14 residues. Germline lookup yields CDR1 SGHTA and CDR2 FQGNSA. CDR3 protein: CASSLRRGQETQYF. CDR3 nucleotides: TGTGCCAGCAGCTTGAGGCGGGGGCAAGAGACCCAGTACTTC. Looking up the rest from reference TRBV7-2 and TRBJ2-5 gives the full variable domain: GAGVSQSPSNKVTEKGKDVELRCDPISGHTALYWYRQSLGQGLEFLIYFQGNSAPDKSGLPSDRFSAERTGGSVSTLTIQRTQQEDSAVYLCASSLRRGQETQYFGPGTRLLVL.

The J gene is TRBJ1-6, the V gene TRBV27; 7 bases line up with TRBD1. The V segment lost 2 bases and the J segment 5 bases; nucleotides outside the gene matches: 3. CDR3 length equals 15 residues. Germline lookup yields CDR1 MNHEY and CDR2 SMNVEV (reference sequence). For the CDR3, the DNA is TGTGCCAGCAGTTTACAGACAGGGAATAATTCACCCCTCCACTTT. This translates into CASSLQTGNNSPLHF.

The chain couples TRBV18 to TRBJ2-5; no clear D. Germline loops: CDR1 KGHSH, CDR2 LQKENI. The V end was cut by 0 bases, the J end by 4 bases, with 6 bases between. The CDR3 is made up of 13 amino acids. CDR3 sequence reads: CASSPPAGETQYF. The DNA for the CDR3 is TGTGCCAGCTCACCACCGGCAGGAGAGACCCAGTACTTC.

The J gene is TRBJ2-7, the V gene TRBV7-2; TRBD1 matches 9 bases. The J segment lost 3 bases and the V segment lost 6 bases, leaving 12 bases of the junction unmatched. The CDR3 runs 16 residues. The germline gives CDR1 SGHTA, CDR2 FQGNSA. The CDR3 DNA reads as TGTGCCAGCAGTCTAGATTCGGGACAGGGTCTCTACGAGCAGTACTTC. This encodes CASSLDSGQGLYEQYF.

The rearrangement joins TRBV10-1 to TRBJ2-2, with no clear D. Deletions cut 5 bases from V and 0 bases from J, with 7 bases between. CDR3 size: 14 residues. Germline V gene sequence: CDR1 WNHNN, CDR2 SYGVQD (reference sequence). The CDR3, as DNA: TGCGCCAGCAGTTACAGTCCGAACACCGGGGAGCTGTTTTTT. Its protein is CASSYSPNTGELFF.